This is a list of T cell receptor beta chains from one sample in a study of glioma-infiltrating T cells. MiXCR was run by TCRdb on the multiplex PCR reads, yielding one entry per CDR3 protein. The table includes around 350,000 distinct CDR3 sequences, around 45% detected once. The specimen sequenced was glioma tissue, nonneoplastic brain tissue, or PBMCs (not recorded which). The source of these receptors is a human donor with low-grade glioma or glioblastoma, undergoing nonglioma brain surgery, or in good health (not recorded which). The CDR3 runs from the conserved cysteine through the conserved F or W.

V	J	CDR3
TRBV12-3/TRBV12-4	TRBJ2-5	CASSPQGGETQYF
TRBV6-2/TRBV6-3	TRBJ2-1	CASGIPGLAGNEQFF
TRBV6-2/TRBV6-3	TRBJ2-7	CASTKGITYEQYF
TRBV12-3/TRBV12-4	TRBJ1-1	CASSPKTFMNTQAFF
TRBV2	TRBJ2-7	CASLLAYYEQYF
TRBV7-6	TRBJ2-7	CASSEEARTYEQYF
TRBV5-8	TRBJ1-2	CASSLGLDSYYGYTF
TRBV4-1	TRBJ2-1	CASSQVASGTFYYNEQFF
TRBV14	TRBJ2-3	CASSQGGGSTDTQYF
TRBV4-1	TRBJ2-7	CASSQDLGQELAYEQYF
TRBV20-1	TRBJ1-1	CSAPWGFGTEAFF